These T cell receptor beta chains were read from a single sample in a study of blood T cell repertoires in COVID-19. Libraries were prepared by immunoSEQ multiplex PCR; TCRdb keeps only in-frame clonotypes and omits some of them. Here the sample spans 94,000 or so clones, around 80% being singletons. Sequencing was carried out using peripheral blood. Source of these receptors: a man in his sixties with acute or convalescent COVID-19. The CDR3 runs from the conserved cysteine through the conserved F or W. The D gene is left open where the match is weak. The size field is filled for only some rows; it gives once, few, many or a size class.

v_call	d_call	j_call	clone_size	cdr3_aa	cdr3_nt
TRBV5-5	.	TRBJ1-6	.	CASSLVPTGNNSPLHF	TGTGCCAGCAGCTTGGTCCCGACAGGCAATAATTCACCCCTCCACTTT
TRBV7-9	TRBD1	TRBJ2-1	.	CASSLAGGAYNEQFF	TGTGCCAGCAGCTTAGCAGGGGGCGCCTACAATGAGCAGTTCTTC
TRBV3-1/TRBV3-2	.	TRBJ1-2	.	CASSRGGAGNYGYTF	TGTGCCAGCAGCAGGGGCGGGGCAGGGAACTATGGCTACACCTTC
TRBV9	TRBD1	TRBJ2-2	once	CASSVGYRGQVGELFF	TGTGCCAGCAGCGTAGGTTACAGGGGGCAGGTCGGGGAGCTGTTTTTT
TRBV6-5	.	TRBJ1-6	.	CASSYLGQSNSPLHF	TGTGCCAGCAGTTACTTGGGACAATCTAATTCACCCCTCCACTTT
TRBV29-1	TRBD2	TRBJ2-5	.	CSVERISGGVGETQYF	TGCAGCGTTGAACGTATTAGCGGGGGGGTAGGAGAGACCCAGTACTTC
TRBV5-1	.	TRBJ2-5	.	CASSLAGGLQETQYF	TGCGCCAGCAGCTTGGCTGGGGGACTCCAAGAGACCCAGTACTTC
TRBV2	.	TRBJ1-2	.	CASSGSGGSYYGYTF	TGTGCCAGCAGTGGCAGCGGCGGCAGCTACTATGGCTACACCTTC
TRBV19	.	TRBJ1-5	.	CASSIAGFSNQPQHF	TGTGCCAGTAGTATTGCCGGTTTTAGCAATCAGCCCCAGCATTTT
TRBV5-4	TRBD1	TRBJ2-3	once	CASSLAVGQSTDTQYF	TGTGCCAGCAGCTTGGCCGTGGGACAGAGCACAGATACGCAGTATTTT
TRBV12-3/TRBV12-4	.	TRBJ1-1	.	CASSRNTEAFF	TGTGCCAGCAGCAGGAACACTGAAGCTTTCTTT
TRBV3-1/TRBV3-2	TRBD1	TRBJ2-7	.	CASSQPNRGMWDEQYF	TGTGCCAGCAGCCAACCGAACAGGGGGATGTGGGACGAGCAGTACTTC
TRBV7-9	.	TRBJ2-3	.	CASSFRAPTGQGTDTQYF	TGTGCCAGCAGCTTCCGTGCCCCCACAGGGCAGGGGACAGATACGCAGTATTTT
TRBV5-1	TRBD2	TRBJ2-3	.	CASSLSPRGGADTQYF	TGCGCCAGCAGCTTGAGCCCGCGGGGGGGTGCTGATACGCAGTATTTT
TRBV5-1	TRBD2	TRBJ2-3	.	CASSHGASGGPPSTDTQYF	TGCGCCAGCAGCCATGGTGCTAGCGGGGGACCACCGAGCACAGATACGCAGTATTTT
TRBV11-2	.	TRBJ2-1	.	CASSESQLANEQFF	TGTGCCAGCAGCGAATCCCAACTAGCCAATGAGCAGTTCTTC
TRBV7-7	.	TRBJ2-5	.	CASSARRGETQYF	TGTGCTAGCAGCGCTCGACGGGGAGAGACCCAGTACTTC
TRBV19	TRBD1	TRBJ1-2	once	CASYDRGGYGYTF	TGTGCCAGCTACGACAGGGGAGGCTATGGCTACACCTTC
TRBV25-1	TRBD1	TRBJ1-2	.	CASSVQGGYGYTF	TGTGCCAGCAGTGTCCAGGGGGGCTATGGCTACACCTTC
TRBV5-8	TRBD2	TRBJ2-2	.	CASTPSGGARIGELFF	TGTGCCAGCACCCCCAGCGGGGGGGCCAGAATCGGGGAGCTGTTTTTT
TRBV3-1/TRBV3-2	.	TRBJ1-4	once	CASSRRGAGEYEKLFF	TGTGCCAGCAGCCGGCGGGGGGCAGGGGAATATGAAAAACTGTTTTTT
TRBV7-2	TRBD1	TRBJ2-7	.	CASSLEGQGVYEQYF	TGTGCCAGCAGCTTAGAAGGACAGGGCGTCTACGAGCAGTACTTC
TRBV28	.	TRBJ1-5	.	CASTQTGYNQPQHF	TGTGCCAGCACCCAGACAGGATACAATCAGCCCCAGCATTTT
TRBV5-1	.	TRBJ2-2	.	CASSLGGGPNTGELFF	TGCGCCAGCAGCTTGGGCGGGGGCCCTAACACCGGGGAGCTGTTTTTT
TRBV28	.	TRBJ2-2	.	CASSSGGLGELFF	TGTGCCAGCAGTTCTGGGGGCTTGGGGGAGCTGTTTTTT
TRBV5-4	.	TRBJ2-1	once	CASSLGRGIREQFF	TGTGCCAGCAGCTTGGGACGGGGGATCCGGGAGCAGTTCTTC
TRBV11-1	TRBD2	TRBJ2-5	.	CASSLGSGGVETQYF	TGTGCCAGCAGCTTGGGTAGCGGGGGAGTGGAGACCCAGTACTTC
TRBV3-1/TRBV3-2	.	TRBJ1-6	few	CASSLLHSPLHF	TGTGCCAGCAGCCTTCTCCATTCACCCCTCCACTTT
TRBV7-9	.	TRBJ1-4	.	CASSRDQGSNEKLFF	TGTGCCAGCAGCCGCGACCAGGGAAGTAATGAAAAACTGTTTTTT
TRBV7-9	.	TRBJ1-2	.	CASSSVQTGGYTF	TGTGCCAGCAGCTCCGTTCAAACAGGGGGCTACACCTTC
TRBV6-1	.	TRBJ1-2	.	CASSVDSPYGYTF	TGTGCCAGCAGTGTGGACAGTCCCTATGGCTACACCTTC
TRBV28	.	TRBJ1-6	.	CASSRQTYNSPLHF	TGTGCCAGCAGTAGGCAGACTTATAATTCACCCCTCCACTTT
TRBV30	.	TRBJ2-7	once	CAWSVQAHEQYF	TGTGCCTGGAGTGTACAGGCCCACGAGCAGTACTTC
TRBV28	.	TRBJ2-7	once	CASIRGAPYEQYF	TGTGCCAGCATCCGTGGGGCTCCCTACGAGCAGTACTTC
TRBV18	.	TRBJ1-3	.	CASSPDMGGFSGNTIYF	TGTGCCAGCTCACCAGACATGGGGGGATTTTCTGGAAACACCATATATTTT
TRBV18	.	TRBJ1-1	few	CASSPPDLRAAFF	TGTGCCAGCTCACCACCGGACTTAAGGGCAGCTTTCTTT
TRBV27	.	TRBJ1-3	.	CASSPYPNTGSSGNTIYF	TGTGCCAGCAGCCCTTATCCCAACACAGGGAGCTCTGGAAACACCATATATTTT
TRBV7-2	.	TRBJ1-5	.	CASSLVGTAGQPQHF	TGTGCCAGCAGCTTAGTAGGTACCGCAGGGCAGCCCCAGCATTTT
TRBV30	.	TRBJ2-3	.	CAWEHAGGYTQYF	TGTGCCTGGGAACATGCCGGAGGTTACACGCAGTATTTT
TRBV11-2	.	TRBJ2-1	few	CASSNWGDEQFF	TGTGCCAGCAGCAACTGGGGAGATGAGCAGTTCTTC
TRBV5-4	.	TRBJ2-5	.	CASSLATSTETQYF	TGTGCCAGCAGCTTGGCAACTAGCACGGAGACCCAGTACTTC
TRBV23-1	.	TRBJ2-4	.	CASSHLVGGGVVAKNIQYF	TGCGCCAGCAGTCATCTGGTAGGTGGGGGCGTTGTAGCCAAAAACATTCAGTACTTC
TRBV5-4	TRBD1	TRBJ2-6	.	CASRRQGAGANVLTF	TGTGCCAGCAGACGACAGGGGGCTGGGGCCAACGTCCTGACTTTC
TRBV2	.	TRBJ2-7	.	CASSEGRQGYEQYF	TGTGCCAGCAGTGAAGGACGGCAGGGGTACGAGCAGTACTTC
TRBV6-1	TRBD2	TRBJ2-5	.	CASSEDRGTSGIQETQYF	TGTGCCAGCAGTGAAGATCGGGGGACTAGCGGAATCCAAGAGACCCAGTACTTC